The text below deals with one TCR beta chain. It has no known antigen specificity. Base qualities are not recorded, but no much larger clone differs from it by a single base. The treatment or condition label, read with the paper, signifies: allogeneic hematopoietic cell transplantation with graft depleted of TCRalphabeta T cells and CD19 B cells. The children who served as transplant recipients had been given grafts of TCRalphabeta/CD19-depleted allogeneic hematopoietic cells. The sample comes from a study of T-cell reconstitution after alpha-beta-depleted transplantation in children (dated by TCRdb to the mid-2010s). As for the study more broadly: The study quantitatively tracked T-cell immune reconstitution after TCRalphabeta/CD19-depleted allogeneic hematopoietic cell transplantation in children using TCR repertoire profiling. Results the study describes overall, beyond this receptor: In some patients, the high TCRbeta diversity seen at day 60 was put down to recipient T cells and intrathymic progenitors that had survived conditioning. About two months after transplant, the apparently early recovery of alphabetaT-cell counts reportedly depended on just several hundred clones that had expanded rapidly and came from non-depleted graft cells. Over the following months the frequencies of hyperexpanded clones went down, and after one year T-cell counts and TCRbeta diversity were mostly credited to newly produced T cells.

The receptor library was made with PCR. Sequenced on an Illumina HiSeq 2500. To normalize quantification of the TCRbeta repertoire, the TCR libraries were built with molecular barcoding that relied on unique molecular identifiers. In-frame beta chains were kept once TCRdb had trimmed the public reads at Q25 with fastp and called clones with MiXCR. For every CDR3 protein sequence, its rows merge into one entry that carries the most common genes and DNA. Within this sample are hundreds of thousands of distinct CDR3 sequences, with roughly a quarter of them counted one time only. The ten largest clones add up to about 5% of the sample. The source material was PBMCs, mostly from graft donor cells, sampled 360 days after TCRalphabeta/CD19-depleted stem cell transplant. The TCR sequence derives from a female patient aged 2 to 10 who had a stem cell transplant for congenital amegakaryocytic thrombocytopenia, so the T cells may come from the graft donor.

The CDR3 has the sequence CSVQWGLADYKNIQYF. The bases are TGCAGCGTCCAATGGGGACTAGCGGACTACAAAAACATTCAGTACTTC. The chain is made from TRBV29-1 and TRBJ2-4, and TRBD2 matches 11 of the central bases. CDR1 and CDR2 (SQVTM, ANQGSEA) derive from the germline V gene. Here V drops 6 bases and J drops 3 bases, and the junction holds 10 bases not matched to any gene. Including cysteine and phenylalanine, the CDR3 has 16 amino acids. The entry retains the CDR3 DNA only, 48 bases that are in frame from base 1.